This T cell receptor beta chain was sequenced during a study of T cells after yellow fever vaccination. General observations from the study: Re-detected after boosting: most primary clones, almost 97% of CD4 and roughly 90% of CD8.

It was through 5'RACE template switching that TCR cDNA was made, with a universal primer site and UMIs added. In TCRdb, the 5' RACE reads were re-called with MiXCR into one record per CDR3 protein. The repertoire has some 340,000 distinct CDR3 sequences, 9.5% to 12% of them found once; the top ten carry less than 3.5%. On this clonotype: Its specificity is not known.

CDR1 and CDR2 (germline): LNHDA, SQIVND (reference sequence). The CDR3 consists of 12 residues. V lost 6 bases and J 3 bases, leaving 6 bases between the germline ends. This chain uses TRBV19 with TRBJ1-3; no clear D gene. This TCR was recovered from a man aged 18 to 30 who received the YFV17D yellow fever vaccine. The material sequenced was CD4+ T cells sorted from PBMCs, taken 45 days after the yellow fever booster vaccination. The CDR3 loop reads CASSGIGNTIYF. The CDR3, as DNA: TGTGCCAGTAGCGGGATTGGAAACACCATATATTTT.